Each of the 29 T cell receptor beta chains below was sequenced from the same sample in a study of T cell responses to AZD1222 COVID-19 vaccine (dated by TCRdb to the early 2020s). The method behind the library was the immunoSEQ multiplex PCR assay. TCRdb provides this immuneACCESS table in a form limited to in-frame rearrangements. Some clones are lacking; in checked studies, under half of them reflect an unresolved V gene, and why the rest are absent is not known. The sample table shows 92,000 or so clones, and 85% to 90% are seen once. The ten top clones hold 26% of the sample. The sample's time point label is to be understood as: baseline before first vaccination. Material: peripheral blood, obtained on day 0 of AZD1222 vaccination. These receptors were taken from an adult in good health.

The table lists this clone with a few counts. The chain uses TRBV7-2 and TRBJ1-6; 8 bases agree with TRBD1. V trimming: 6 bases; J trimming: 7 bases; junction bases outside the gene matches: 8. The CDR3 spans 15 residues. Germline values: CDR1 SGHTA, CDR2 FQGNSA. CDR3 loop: CASSPVTGGNSPLHF. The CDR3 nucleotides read TGTGCCAGCAGTCCTGTCACAGGGGGGAATTCACCCCTCCACTTT.

CDR3 in DNA: TGTGCCAGTAGTCCCTGGGGACAGGGAAACTATGGCTACACCTTC. It is translated as CASSPWGQGNYGYTF. The chain uses TRBV19 and TRBJ1-2; 9 bases map to TRBD1. The CDR3 consists of 15 residues. J gave up 2 bases and V 5 bases, and 6 bases lay outside the gene matches. Per the germline V gene, CDR1 is LNHDA and CDR2 is SQIVND (reference sequence).

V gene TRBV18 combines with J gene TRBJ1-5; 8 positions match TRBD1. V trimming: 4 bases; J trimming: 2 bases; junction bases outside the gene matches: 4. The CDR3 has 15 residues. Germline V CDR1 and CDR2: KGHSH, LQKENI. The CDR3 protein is CASSLATGGNQPQHF. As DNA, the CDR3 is TGTGCCAGCTCACTGGCGACAGGGGGCAATCAGCCCCAGCATTTT. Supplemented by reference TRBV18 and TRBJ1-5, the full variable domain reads NAGVMQNPRHLVRRRGQEARLRCSPMKGHSHVYWYRQLPEEGLKFMVYLQKENIIDESGMPKERFSAEFPKEGPSILRIQQVVRGDSAAYFCASSLATGGNQPQHFGDGTRLSIL.

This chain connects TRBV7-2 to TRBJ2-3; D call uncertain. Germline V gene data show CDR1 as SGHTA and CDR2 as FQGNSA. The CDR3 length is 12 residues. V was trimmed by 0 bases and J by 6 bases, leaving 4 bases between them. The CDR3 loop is CASSLAEDTQYF. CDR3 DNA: TGTGCCAGCAGCTTAGCTGAGGATACGCAGTATTTT.

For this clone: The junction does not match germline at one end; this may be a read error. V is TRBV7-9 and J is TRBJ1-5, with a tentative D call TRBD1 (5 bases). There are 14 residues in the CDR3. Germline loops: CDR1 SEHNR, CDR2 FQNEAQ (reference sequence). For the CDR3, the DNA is TGTGCCGGCAGCCCGAGGGAGGGGAATCCGACCCAGCATTTT. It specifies CAGSPREGNPTQHF.

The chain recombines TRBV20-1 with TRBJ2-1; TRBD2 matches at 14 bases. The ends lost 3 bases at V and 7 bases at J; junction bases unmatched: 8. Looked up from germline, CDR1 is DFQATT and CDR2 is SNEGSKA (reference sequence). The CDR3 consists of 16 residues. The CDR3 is CSASKAGTSGRNEQFF. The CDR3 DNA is TGCAGTGCTAGTAAAGCCGGGACTAGCGGGAGAAATGAGCAGTTCTTC.

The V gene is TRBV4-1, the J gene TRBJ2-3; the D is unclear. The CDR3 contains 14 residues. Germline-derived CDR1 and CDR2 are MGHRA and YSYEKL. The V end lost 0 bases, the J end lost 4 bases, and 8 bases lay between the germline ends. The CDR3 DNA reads TGCGCCAGCAGCCAAGATCTTAAACCAGATACGCAGTATTTT. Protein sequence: CASSQDLKPDTQYF.

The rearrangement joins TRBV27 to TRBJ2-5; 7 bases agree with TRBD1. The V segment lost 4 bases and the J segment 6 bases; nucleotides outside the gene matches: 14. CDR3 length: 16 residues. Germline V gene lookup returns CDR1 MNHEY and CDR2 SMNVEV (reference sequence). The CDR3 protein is CASSSPRRDRSKTQYF. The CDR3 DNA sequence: TGTGCCAGCAGTTCCCCCCGCCGGGACAGATCCAAGACCCAGTACTTC.

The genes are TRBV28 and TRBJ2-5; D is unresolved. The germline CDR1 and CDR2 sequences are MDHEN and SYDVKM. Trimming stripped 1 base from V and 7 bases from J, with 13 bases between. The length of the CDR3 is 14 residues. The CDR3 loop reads CASSLSRITATQYF. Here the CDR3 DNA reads TGTGCCAGCAGTTTATCGCGCATAACCGCGACCCAGTACTTC.

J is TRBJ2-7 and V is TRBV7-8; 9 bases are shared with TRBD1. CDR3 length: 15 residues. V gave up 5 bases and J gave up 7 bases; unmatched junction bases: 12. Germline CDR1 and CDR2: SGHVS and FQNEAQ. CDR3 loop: CASSIADRGGDEQYF. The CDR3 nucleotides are TGTGCCAGCAGCATCGCTGACAGGGGGGGGGATGAGCAGTACTTC.

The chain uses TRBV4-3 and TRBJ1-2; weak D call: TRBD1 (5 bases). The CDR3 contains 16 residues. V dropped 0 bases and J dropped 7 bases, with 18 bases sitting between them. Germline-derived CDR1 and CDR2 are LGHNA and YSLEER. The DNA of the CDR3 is TGCGCCAGCAGCCAAGACCAGCCGGTGACAGTTGGTGGCTACACCTTC. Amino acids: CASSQDQPVTVGGYTF.

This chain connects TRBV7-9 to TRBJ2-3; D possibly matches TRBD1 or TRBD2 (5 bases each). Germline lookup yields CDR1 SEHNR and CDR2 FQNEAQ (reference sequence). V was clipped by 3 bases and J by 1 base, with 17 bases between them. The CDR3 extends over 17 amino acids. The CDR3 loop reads CASSFGTQARRTDTQYF. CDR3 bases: TGTGCCAGCAGCTTCGGGACGCAGGCCCGACGCACAGATACGCAGTATTTT.

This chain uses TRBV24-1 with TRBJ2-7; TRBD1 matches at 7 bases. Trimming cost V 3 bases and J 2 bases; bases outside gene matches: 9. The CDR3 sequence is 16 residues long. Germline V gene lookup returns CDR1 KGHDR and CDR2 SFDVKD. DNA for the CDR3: TGTGCCACCAGTGATCCTTACAGGGGACACCCCTACGAGCAGTACTTC. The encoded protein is CATSDPYRGHPYEQYF.

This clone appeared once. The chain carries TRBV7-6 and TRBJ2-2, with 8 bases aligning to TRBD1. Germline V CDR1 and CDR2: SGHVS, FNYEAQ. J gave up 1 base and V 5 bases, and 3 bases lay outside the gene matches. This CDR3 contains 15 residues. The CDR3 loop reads CASSQGQGNTGELFF. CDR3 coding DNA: TGTGCCAGCAGCCAAGGACAGGGGAACACCGGGGAGCTGTTTTTT.

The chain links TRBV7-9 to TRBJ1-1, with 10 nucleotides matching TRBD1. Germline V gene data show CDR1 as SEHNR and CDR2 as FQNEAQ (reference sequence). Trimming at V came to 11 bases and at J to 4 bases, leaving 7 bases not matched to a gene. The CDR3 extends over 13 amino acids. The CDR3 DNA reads TGTGCCGGACAGGGGGATTTTCGCACTGAAGCTTTCTTT. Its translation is CAGQGDFRTEAFF.

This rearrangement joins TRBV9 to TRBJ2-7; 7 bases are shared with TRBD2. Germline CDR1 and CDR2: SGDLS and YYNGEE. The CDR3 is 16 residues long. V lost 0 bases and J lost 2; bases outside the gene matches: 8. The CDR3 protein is CASSVDGSGLPYEQYF. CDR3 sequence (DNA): TGTGCCAGCAGCGTAGATGGTAGCGGGTTACCCTACGAGCAGTACTTC.

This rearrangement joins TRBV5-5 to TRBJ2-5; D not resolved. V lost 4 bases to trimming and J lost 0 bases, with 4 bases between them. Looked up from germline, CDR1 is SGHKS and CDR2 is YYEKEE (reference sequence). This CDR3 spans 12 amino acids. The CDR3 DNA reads TGTGCCAGCAGCCCCTACCAAGAGACCCAGTACTTC. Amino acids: CASSPYQETQYF.

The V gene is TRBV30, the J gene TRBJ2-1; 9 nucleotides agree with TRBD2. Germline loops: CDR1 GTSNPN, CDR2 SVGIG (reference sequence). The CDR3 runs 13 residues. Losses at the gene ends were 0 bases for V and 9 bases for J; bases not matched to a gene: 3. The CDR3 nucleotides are TGTGCCTGGAGTGTAAAAGCGGGAGGTGAGCAGTTCTTC. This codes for CAWSVKAGGEQFF.

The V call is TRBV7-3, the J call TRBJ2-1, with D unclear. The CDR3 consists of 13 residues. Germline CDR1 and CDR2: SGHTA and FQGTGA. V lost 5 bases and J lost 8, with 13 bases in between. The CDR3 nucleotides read TGTGCCAGCAGCACCTATCTTCAGGATGAGCAGTTCTTC. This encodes CASSTYLQDEQFF. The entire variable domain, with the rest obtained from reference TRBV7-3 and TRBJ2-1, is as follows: GAGVSQTPSNKVTEKGKYVELRCDPISGHTALYWYRQSLGQGPEFLIYFQGTGAADDSGLPNDRFFAVRPEGSVSTLKIQRTERGDSAVYLCASSTYLQDEQFFGPGTRLTVL.

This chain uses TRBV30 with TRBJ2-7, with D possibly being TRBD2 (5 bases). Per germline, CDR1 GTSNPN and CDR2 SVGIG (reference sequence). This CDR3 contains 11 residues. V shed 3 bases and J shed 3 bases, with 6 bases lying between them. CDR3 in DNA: TGTGCCTGGAGCGGGAACTACGAGCAGTACTTC. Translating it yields CAWSGNYEQYF.

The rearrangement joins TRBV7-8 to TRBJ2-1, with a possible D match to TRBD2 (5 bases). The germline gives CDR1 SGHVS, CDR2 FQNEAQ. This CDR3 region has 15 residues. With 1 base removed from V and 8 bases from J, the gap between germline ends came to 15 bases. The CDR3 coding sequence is TGTGCCAGCAGCTTAGAACAACGTCCCGGGGATGAGCAGTTCTTC. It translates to CASSLEQRPGDEQFF.

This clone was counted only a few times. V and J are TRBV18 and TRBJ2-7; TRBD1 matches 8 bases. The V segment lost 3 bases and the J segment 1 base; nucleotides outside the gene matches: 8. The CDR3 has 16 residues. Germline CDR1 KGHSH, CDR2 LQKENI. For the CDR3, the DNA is TGTGCCAGCTCACCCCCCGGACAGGGCAATTCCTACGAGCAGTACTTC. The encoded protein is CASSPPGQGNSYEQYF.

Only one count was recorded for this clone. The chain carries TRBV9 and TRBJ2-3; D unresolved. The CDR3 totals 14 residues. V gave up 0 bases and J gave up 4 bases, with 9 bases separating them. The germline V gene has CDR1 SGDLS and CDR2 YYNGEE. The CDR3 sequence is CASSVERIADTQYF. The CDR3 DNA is TGTGCCAGCAGCGTAGAGAGAATAGCAGATACGCAGTATTTT.

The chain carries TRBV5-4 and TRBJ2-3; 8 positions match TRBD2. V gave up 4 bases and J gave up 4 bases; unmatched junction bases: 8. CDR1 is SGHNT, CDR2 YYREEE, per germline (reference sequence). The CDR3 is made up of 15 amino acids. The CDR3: CASSGIAGSADTQYF. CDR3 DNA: TGTGCCAGCAGCGGGATAGCGGGATCGGCAGATACGCAGTATTTT.

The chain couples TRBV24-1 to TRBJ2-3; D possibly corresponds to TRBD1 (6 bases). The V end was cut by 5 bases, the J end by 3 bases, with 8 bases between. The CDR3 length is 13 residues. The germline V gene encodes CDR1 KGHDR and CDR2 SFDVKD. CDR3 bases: TGTGCCACCAGTGTACAGGGAACAGATACGCAGTATTTT. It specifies CATSVQGTDTQYF.

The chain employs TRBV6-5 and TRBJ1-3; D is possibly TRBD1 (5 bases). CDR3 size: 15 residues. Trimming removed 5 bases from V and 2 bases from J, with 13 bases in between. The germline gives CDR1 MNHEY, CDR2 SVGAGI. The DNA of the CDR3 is TGTGCCAGCAGTCCCGACGTGGGGGCTGGAAACACCATATATTTT. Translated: CASSPDVGAGNTIYF.

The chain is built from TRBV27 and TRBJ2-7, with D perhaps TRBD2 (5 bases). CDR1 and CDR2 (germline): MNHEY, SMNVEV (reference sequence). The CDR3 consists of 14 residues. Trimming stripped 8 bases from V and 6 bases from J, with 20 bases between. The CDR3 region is CASAEKARTREQYF. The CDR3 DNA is TGTGCCAGCGCCGAAAAGGCCCGGACTCGCGAGCAGTACTTC.

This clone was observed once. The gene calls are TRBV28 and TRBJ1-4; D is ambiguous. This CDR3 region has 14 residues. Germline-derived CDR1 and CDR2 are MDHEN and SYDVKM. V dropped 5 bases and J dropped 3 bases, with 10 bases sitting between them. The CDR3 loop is CASSPPTPNEKLFF. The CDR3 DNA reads TGTGCCAGCAGTCCACCAACACCTAATGAAAAACTGTTTTTT.

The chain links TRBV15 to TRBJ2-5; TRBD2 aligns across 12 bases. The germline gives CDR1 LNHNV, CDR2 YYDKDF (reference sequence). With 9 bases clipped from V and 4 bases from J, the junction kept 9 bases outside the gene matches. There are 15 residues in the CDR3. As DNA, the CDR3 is TGTGCCACTACGGAGACTAGCGGGAGAAGAGAGACCCAGTACTTC. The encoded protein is CATTETSGRRETQYF.